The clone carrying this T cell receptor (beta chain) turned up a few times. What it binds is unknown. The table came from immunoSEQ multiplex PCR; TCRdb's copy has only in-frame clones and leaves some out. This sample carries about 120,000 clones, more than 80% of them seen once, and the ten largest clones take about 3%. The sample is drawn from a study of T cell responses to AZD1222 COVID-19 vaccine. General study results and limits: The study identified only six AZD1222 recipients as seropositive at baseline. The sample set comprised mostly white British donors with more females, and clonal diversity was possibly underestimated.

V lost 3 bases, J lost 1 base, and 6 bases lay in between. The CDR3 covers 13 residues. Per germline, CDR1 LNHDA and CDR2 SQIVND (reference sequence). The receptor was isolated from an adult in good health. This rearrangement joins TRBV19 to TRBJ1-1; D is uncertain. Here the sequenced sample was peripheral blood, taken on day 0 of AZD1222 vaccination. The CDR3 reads CASSIQRNTEAFF. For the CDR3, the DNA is TGTGCCAGTAGTATCCAGAGGAACACTGAAGCTTTCTTT.